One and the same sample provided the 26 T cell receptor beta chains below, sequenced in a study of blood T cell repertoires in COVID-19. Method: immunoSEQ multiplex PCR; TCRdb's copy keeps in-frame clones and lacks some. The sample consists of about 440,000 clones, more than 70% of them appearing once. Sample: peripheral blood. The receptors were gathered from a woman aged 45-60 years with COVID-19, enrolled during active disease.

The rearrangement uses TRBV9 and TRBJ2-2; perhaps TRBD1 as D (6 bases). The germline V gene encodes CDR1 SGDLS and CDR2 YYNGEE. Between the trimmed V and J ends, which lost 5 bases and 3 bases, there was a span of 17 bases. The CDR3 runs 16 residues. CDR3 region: CASSKRGGQDTGELFF. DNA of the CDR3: TGTGCCAGCAGTAAAAGAGGGGGTCAGGACACCGGGGAGCTGTTTTTT.

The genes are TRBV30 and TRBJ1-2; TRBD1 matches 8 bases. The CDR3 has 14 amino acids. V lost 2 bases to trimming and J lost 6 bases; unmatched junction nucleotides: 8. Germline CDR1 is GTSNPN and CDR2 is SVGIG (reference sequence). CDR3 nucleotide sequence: TGTGCCTGGAGTCGCCGGGACAGGAGTAATGGCTACACCTTC. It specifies CAWSRRDRSNGYTF.

The CDR3 DNA reads as TGCGCCAGCAGCTTGGCACTCAGGGACATGAACACTGAAGCTTTCTTT. As protein: CASSLALRDMNTEAFF. The rearrangement joins TRBV5-1 to TRBJ1-1, with D possibly TRBD1 on 6 matching bases. Germline V CDR1 and CDR2: SGHRS, YFSETQ. Trimming removed 0 bases from V and 0 bases from J, with 12 bases in between. The CDR3 spans 16 residues.

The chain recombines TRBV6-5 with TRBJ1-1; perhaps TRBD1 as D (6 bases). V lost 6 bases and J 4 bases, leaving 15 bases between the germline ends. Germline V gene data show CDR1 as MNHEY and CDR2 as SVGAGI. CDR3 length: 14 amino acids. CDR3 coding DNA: TGTGCCAGCAGCCGGGACACGTATCCCACTGAAGCTTTCTTT. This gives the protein CASSRDTYPTEAFF.

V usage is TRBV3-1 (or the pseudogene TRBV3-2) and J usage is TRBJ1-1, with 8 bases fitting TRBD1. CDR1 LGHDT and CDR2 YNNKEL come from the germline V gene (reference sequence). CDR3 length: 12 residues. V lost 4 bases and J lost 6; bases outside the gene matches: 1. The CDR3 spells CASSRTGSEAFF. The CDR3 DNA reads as TGTGCCAGCAGCCGGACAGGGTCTGAAGCTTTCTTT.

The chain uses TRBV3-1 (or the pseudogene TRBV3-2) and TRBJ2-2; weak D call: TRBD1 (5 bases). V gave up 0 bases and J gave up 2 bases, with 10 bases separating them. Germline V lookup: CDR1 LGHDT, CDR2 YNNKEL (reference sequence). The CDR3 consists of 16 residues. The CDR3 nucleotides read TGTGCCAGCAGCCAAGATAAGGGGCACAACACCGGGGAGCTGTTTTTT. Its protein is CASSQDKGHNTGELFF.

Written as DNA, the CDR3 is TGTGCCAGCAGCTTAGAGGGCAGGGGGCATGCGGGCTACACCTTC. This codes for CASSLEGRGHAGYTF. The chain uses TRBV11-2 and TRBJ1-2; TRBD1 agrees at 8 bases. The CDR3 has 15 residues. V lost 0 bases to trimming and J lost 8 bases; unmatched junction nucleotides: 8. Germline V gene sequence: CDR1 SGHAT, CDR2 FQNNGV. The full variable domain, with the rest looked up from reference TRBV11-2 and TRBJ1-2, is EAGVAQSPRYKIIEKRQSVAFWCNPISGHATLYWYQQILGQGPKLLIQFQNNGVVDDSQLPKDRFSAERLKGVDSTLKIQPAKLEDSAVYLCASSLEGRGHAGYTFGSGTRLTVV.

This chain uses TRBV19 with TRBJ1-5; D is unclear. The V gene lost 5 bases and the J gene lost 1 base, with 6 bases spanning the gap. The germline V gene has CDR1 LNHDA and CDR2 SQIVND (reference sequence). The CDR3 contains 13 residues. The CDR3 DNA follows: TGTGCCAGTAGTGGCCAGAGCAATCAGCCCCAGCATTTT. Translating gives CASSGQSNQPQHF.

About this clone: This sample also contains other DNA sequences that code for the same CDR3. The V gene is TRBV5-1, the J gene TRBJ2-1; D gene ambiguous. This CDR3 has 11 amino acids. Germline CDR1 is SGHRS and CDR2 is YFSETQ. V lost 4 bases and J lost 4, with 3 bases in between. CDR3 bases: TGCGCCAGCAGCCTGTACAATGAGCAGTTCTTC. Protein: CASSLYNEQFF.

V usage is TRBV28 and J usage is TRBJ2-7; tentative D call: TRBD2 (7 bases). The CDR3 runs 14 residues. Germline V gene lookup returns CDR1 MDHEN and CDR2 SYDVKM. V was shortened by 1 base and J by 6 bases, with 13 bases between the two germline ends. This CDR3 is CASSLLGGHGEQYF. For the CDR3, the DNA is TGTGCCAGCAGTTTATTGGGGGGGCACGGCGAGCAGTACTTC.

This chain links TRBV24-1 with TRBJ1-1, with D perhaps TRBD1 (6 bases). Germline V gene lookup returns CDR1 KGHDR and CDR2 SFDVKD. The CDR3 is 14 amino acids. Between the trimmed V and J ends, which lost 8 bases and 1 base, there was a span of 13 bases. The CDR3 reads CATKANRENTEAFF. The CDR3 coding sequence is TGTGCCACCAAGGCAAACAGGGAGAACACTGAAGCTTTCTTT.

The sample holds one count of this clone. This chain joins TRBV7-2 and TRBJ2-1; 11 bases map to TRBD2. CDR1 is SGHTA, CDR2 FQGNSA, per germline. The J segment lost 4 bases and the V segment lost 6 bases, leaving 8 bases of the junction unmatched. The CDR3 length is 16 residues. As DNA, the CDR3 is TGTGCCAGCAGGCCCCCGGGACTAGCGGATTACAATGAGCAGTTCTTC. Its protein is CASRPPGLADYNEQFF.

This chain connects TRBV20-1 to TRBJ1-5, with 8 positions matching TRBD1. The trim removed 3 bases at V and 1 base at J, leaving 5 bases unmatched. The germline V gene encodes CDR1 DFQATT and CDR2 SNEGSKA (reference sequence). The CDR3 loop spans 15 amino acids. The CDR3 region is CSASAGGRSNQPQHF. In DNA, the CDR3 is TGCAGTGCTAGTGCAGGGGGCAGGAGCAATCAGCCCCAGCATTTT.

The CDR3 protein is CASSVEGQGGHEQYF. The CDR3 DNA is TGTGCCAGCAGCGTAGAGGGACAGGGTGGCCACGAGCAGTACTTC. The gene calls are TRBV9 and TRBJ2-7, with TRBD1 matching over 9 bases. Per the germline V gene, CDR1 is SGDLS and CDR2 is YYNGEE. V lost 0 bases, J lost 5 bases, and 6 bases stayed unmatched. The length of the CDR3 is 15 residues.

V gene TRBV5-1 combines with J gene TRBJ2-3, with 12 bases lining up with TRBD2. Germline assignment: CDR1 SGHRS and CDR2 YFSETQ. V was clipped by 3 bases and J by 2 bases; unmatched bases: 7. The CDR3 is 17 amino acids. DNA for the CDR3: TGCGCCAGCAGCTCCCCGAGACTAGCGGGGGACACAGATACGCAGTATTTT. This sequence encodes CASSSPRLAGDTDTQYF.

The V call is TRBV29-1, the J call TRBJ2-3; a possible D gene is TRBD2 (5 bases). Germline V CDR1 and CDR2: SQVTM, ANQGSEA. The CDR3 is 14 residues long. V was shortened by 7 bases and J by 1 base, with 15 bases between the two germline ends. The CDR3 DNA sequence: TGCAGCGCCGCCGGACTTTCTGGCACAGATACGCAGTATTTT. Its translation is CSAAGLSGTDTQYF.

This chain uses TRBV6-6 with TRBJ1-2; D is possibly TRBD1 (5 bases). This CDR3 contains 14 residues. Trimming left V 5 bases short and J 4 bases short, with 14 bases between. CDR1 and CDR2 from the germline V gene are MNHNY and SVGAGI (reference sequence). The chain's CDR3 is CASSPIGATYGYTF. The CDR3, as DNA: TGTGCCAGCAGTCCCATTGGGGCTACCTATGGCTACACCTTC.

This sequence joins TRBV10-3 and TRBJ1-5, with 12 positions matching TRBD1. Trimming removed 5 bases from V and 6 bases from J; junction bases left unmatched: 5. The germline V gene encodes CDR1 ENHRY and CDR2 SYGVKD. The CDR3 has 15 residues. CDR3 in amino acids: CAISPGQGAGQPQHF. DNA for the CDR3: TGTGCCATCAGTCCGGGACAGGGGGCTGGTCAGCCCCAGCATTTT.

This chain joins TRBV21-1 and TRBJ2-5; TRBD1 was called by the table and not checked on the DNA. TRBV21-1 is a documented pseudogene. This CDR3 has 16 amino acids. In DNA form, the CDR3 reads TGTGCCAGCAGCAAAAAAGAGGGGACAGGGGAAGAGACCCAGTACTTC. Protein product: CASSKKEGTGEETQYF.

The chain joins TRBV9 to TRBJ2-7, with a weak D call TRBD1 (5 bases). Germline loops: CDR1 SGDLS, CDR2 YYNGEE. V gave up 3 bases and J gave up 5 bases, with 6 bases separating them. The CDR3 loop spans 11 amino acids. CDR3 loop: CASSGGNEQYF. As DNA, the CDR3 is TGTGCCAGCAGCGGGGGCAACGAGCAGTACTTC. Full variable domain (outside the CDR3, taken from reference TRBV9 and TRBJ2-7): DSGVTQTPKHLITATGQRVTLRCSPRSGDLSVYWYQQSLDQGLQFLIQYYNGEERAKGNILERFSAQQFPDLHSELNLSSLELGDSALYFCASSGGNEQYFGPGTRLTVT.

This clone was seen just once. CDR3 loop: CASSPTPGANTEAFF. The DNA of the CDR3 is TGTGCCAGCTCACCTACCCCAGGGGCGAACACTGAAGCTTTCTTT. The chain carries TRBV18 and TRBJ1-1; D may be TRBD1 (6 bases). This CDR3 is 15 amino acids long. Per germline, CDR1 KGHSH and CDR2 LQKENI. V was trimmed by 3 bases and J by 1 base, leaving 12 bases between them. Together with reference TRBV18 and TRBJ1-1, the CDR3 gives the full variable domain: NAGVMQNPRHLVRRRGQEARLRCSPMKGHSHVYWYRQLPEEGLKFMVYLQKENIIDESGMPKERFSAEFPKEGPSILRIQQVVRGDSAAYFCASSPTPGANTEAFFGQGTRLTVV.

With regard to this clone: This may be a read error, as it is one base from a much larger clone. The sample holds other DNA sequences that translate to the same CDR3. The CDR3 sequence is CASSAQAGVSSPLHF. CDR3 bases: TGTGCCAGCAGCGCGCAGGCAGGGGTTAGTTCACCCCTTCACTTT. The chain joins TRBV9 to TRBJ1-6; TRBD1 might be the D (6 bases). CDR1 is SGDLS, CDR2 YYNGEE, per germline. CDR3 length: 15 amino acids.

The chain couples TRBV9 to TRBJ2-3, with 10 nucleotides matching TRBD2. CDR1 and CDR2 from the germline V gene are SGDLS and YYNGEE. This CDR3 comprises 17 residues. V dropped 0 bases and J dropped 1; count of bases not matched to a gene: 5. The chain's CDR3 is CASSVGHLAGGTDTQYF. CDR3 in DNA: TGTGCCAGCAGCGTAGGTCATCTAGCGGGGGGCACAGATACGCAGTATTTT.

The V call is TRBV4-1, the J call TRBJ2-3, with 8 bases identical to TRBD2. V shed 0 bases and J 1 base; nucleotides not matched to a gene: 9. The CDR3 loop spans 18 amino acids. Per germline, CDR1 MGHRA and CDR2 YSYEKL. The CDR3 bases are TGCGCCAGCAGCCAAGACGATGAGCTAGCGGGCCGCACAGATACGCAGTATTTT. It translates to CASSQDDELAGRTDTQYF.

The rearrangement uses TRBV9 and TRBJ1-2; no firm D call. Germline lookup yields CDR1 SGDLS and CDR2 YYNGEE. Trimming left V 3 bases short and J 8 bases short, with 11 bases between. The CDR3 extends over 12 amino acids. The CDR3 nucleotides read TGTGCCAGCAGCGGCGGGCGGCCAGGCTACACCTTC. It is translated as CASSGGRPGYTF.

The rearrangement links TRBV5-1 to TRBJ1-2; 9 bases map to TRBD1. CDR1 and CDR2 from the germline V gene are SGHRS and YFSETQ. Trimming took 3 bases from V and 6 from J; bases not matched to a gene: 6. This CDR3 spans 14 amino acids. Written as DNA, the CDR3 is TGCGCCAGCAGCTATTTACAGGGGGCGGATGGCTACACCTTC. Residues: CASSYLQGADGYTF.